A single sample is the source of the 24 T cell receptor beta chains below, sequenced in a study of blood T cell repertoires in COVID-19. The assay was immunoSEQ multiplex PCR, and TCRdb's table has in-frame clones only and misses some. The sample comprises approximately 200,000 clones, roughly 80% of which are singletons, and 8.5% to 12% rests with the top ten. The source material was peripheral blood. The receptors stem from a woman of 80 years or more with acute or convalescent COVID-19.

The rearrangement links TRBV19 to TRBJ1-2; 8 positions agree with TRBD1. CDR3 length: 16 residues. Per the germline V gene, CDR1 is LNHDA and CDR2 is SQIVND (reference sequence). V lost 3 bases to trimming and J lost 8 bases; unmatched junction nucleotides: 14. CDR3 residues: CASSITLTDRVEGYTF. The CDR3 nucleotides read TGTGCCAGTAGTATTACCTTAACGGACAGGGTTGAGGGCTACACCTTC.

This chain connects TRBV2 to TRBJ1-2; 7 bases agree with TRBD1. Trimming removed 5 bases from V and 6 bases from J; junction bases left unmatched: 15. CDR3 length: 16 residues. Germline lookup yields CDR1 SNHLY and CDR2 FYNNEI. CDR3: CASSIFAQGGKNGYTF. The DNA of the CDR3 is TGTGCCAGCAGTATCTTCGCGCAGGGGGGAAAAAATGGCTACACCTTC.

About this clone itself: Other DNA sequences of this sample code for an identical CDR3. For the CDR3, the DNA is TGTGCCTGGAGTGGTGGGAGAGGGTTTGAGCAGTTCTTC. Protein: CAWSGGRGFEQFF. The V call is TRBV30, the J call TRBJ2-1; TRBD2 might be the D (5 bases). Trimming pared 1 base from V and 9 bases from J, leaving 13 bases between. CDR3 length equals 13 residues. CDR1 and CDR2 from the germline V gene are GTSNPN and SVGIG (reference sequence).

CDR3 in amino acids: CASSPRHTALNTGELFF. The CDR3 DNA reads as TGTGCCAGCTCGCCCAGGCACACTGCCCTGAACACCGGGGAGCTGTTTTTT. The chain couples TRBV18 to TRBJ2-2; no definite D call. V lost 6 bases to trimming and J lost 1 base, with 18 bases between them. Germline lookup yields CDR1 KGHSH and CDR2 LQKENI. The CDR3 consists of 17 residues. Full variable domain (missing parts from reference TRBV18 and TRBJ2-2): NAGVMQNPRHLVRRRGQEARLRCSPMKGHSHVYWYRQLPEEGLKFMVYLQKENIIDESGMPKERFSAEFPKEGPSILRIQQVVRGDSAAYFCASSPRHTALNTGELFFGEGSRLTVL.

The CDR3 sequence: CASSLGLNLETQYF. In DNA form, the CDR3 reads TGTGCCAGCAGCTTAGGCCTAAACCTGGAGACCCAGTACTTC. V usage is TRBV11-2 and J usage is TRBJ2-5; D call uncertain. V was shortened by 1 base and J by 5 bases, with 11 bases between the two germline ends. The germline CDR1 and CDR2 sequences are SGHAT and FQNNGV. CDR3 length: 14 amino acids.

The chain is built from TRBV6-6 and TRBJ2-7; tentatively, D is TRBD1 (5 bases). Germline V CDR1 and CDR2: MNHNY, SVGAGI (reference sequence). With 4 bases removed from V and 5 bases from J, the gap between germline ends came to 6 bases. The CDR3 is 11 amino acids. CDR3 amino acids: CASSLGDEQYF. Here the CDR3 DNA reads TGTGCCAGCAGTTTAGGGGACGAGCAGTACTTC.

In nucleotides, the CDR3 is TGTGCCAGTGGAGGCCCCGTAGGGACCCAGTACTTC. The encoded protein is CASGGPVGTQYF. J is TRBJ2-5 and V is TRBV19; D possibly corresponds to TRBD2 (5 bases). CDR3 length: 12 amino acids. With 8 bases removed from V and 7 bases from J, the gap between germline ends came to 14 bases. The germline CDR1 and CDR2 sequences are LNHDA and SQIVND (reference sequence).

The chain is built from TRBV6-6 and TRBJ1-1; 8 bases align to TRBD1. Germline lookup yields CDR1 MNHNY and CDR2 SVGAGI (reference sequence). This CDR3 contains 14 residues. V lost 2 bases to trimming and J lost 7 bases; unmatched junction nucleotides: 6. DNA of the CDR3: TGTGCCAGCAGTTACCCAGGGGGCTTCAGTGAAGCTTTCTTT. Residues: CASSYPGGFSEAFF.

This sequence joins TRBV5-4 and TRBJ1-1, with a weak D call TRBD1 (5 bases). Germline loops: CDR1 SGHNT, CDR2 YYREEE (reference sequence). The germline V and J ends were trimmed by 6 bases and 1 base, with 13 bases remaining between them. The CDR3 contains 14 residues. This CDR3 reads CASNRHGGNTEAFF. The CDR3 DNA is TGTGCCAGCAACCGACACGGGGGGAACACTGAAGCTTTCTTT.

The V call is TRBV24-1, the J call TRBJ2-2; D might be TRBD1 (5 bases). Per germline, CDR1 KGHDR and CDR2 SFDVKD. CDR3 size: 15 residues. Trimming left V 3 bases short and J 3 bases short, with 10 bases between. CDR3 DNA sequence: TGTGCCACCAGTGATCCCCAGGGCGACACCGGGGAGCTGTTTTTT. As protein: CATSDPQGDTGELFF.

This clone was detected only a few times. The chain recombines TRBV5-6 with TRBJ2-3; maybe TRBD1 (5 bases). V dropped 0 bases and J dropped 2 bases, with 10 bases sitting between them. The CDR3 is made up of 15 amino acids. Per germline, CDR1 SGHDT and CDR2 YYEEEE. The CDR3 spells CASSLEGRFTDTQYF. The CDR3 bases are TGTGCCAGCAGCTTGGAGGGGCGGTTCACAGATACGCAGTATTTT.

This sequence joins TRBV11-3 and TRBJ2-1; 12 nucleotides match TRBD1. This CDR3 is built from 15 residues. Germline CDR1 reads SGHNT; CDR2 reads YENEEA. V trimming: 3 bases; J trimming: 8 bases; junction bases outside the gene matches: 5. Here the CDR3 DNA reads TGTGCCAGCAGCTTGGGACAGGGGGCAGAATATGAGCAGTTCTTC. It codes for CASSLGQGAEYEQFF.

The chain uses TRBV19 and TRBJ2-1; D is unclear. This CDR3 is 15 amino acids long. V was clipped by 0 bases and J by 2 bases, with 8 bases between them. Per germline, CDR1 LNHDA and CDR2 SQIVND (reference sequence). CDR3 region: CASSIDSLAYNEQFF. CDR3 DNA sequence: TGTGCCAGTAGTATAGATAGTTTAGCCTACAATGAGCAGTTCTTC.

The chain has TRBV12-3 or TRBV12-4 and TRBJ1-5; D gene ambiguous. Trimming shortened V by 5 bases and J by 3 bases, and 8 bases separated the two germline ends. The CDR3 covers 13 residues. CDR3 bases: TGTGCCAGCAGTACCGGGTTCAATCAGCCCCAGCATTTT. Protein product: CASSTGFNQPQHF.

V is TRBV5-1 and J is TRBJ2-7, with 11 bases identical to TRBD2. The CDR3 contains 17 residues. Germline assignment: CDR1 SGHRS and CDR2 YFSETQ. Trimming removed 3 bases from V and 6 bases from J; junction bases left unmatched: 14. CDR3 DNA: TGCGCCAGCAGCTCGGGGACTGTAGCGGGAGGGCTGATCGAGCAGTACTTC. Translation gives CASSSGTVAGGLIEQYF.

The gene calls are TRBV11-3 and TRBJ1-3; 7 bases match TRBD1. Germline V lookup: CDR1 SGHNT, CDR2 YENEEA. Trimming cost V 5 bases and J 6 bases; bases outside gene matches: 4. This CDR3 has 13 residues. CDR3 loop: CASSRDSVNTIYF. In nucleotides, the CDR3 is TGTGCCAGCAGCCGGGACAGTGTAAACACCATATATTTT.

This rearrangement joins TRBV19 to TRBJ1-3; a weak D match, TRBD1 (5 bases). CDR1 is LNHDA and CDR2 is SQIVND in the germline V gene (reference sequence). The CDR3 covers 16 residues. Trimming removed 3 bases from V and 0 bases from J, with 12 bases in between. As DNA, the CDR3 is TGTGCCAGTAGTATTACTGCAGGGTCCTCTGGAAACACCATATATTTT. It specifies CASSITAGSSGNTIYF.

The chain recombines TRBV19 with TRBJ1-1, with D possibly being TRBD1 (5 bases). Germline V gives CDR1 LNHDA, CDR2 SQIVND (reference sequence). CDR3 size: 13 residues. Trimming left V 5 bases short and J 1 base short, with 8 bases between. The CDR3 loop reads CASSPGGNTEAFF. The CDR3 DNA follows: TGTGCCAGTAGTCCCGGGGGGAACACTGAAGCTTTCTTT.

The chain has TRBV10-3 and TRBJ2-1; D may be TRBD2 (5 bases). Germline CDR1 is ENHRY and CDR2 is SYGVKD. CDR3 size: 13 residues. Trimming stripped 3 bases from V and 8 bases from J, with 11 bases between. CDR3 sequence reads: CAISEARADEQFF. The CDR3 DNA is TGTGCCATCAGTGAAGCGAGGGCTGATGAGCAGTTCTTC.

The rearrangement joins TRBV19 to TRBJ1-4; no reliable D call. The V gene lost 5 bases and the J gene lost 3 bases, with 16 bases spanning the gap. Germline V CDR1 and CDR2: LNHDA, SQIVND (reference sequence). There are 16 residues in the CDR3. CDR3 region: CASSAYRPEANEKLFF. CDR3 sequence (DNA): TGTGCCAGTAGTGCCTATAGGCCGGAGGCTAATGAAAAACTGTTTTTT. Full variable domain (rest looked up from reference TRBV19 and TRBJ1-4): DGGITQSPKYLFRKEGQNVTLSCEQNLNHDAMYWYRQDPGQGLRLIYYSQIVNDFQKGDIAEGYSVSREKKESFPLTVTSAQKNPTAFYLCASSAYRPEANEKLFFGSGTQLSVL.

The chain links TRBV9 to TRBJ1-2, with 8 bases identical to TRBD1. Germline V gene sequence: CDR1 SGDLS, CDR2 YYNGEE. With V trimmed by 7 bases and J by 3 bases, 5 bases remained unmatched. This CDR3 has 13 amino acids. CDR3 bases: TGTGCCAGCGGCAGGGGGCGAGACTATGGCTACACCTTC. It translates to CASGRGRDYGYTF.

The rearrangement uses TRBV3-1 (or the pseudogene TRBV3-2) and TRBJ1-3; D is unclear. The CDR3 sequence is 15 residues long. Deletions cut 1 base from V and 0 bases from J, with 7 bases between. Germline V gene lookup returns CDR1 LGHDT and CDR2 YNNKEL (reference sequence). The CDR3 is CASSQGSYSGNTIYF. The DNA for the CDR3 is TGTGCCAGCAGCCAAGGCAGTTACTCTGGAAACACCATATATTTT.

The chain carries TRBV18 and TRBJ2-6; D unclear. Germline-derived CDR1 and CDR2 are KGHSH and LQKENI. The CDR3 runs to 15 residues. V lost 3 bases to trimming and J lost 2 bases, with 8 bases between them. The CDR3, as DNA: TGTGCCAGCTCACCTTCGGTACCTGGGGCCAACGTCCTGACTTTC. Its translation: CASSPSVPGANVLTF.

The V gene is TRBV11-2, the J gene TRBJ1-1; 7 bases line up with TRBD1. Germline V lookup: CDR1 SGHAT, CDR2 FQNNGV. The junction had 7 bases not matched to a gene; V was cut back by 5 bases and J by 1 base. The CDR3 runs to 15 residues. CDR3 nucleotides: TGTGCCAGCAGCGGAGTGGGACAGCCGAACACTGAAGCTTTCTTT. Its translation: CASSGVGQPNTEAFF.